Included here is one TCR beta chain sequence, with context. Under the authors' procedure: Amplified reference gene primers provided the basis for estimating nucleated cell counts. Repertoires were generated with immunoSEQ multiplex PCR, while TCRdb's copy carries only in-frame clones and drops some. Clone size and the V and J calls come from that table; the DNA yielded D and trimming. The top ten hold 0.62% of the sample, which has about 190,000 clones, 90% seen once. This sample was included in a study of blood T cell repertoires in COVID-19. In the study overall: Nucleic acid was either cDNA or gDNA, and it came from T cells, B-cell-depleted T cells, or PBMCs.

Trimming took 2 bases from V and 1 from J, leaving 8 bases between them. The CDR3 runs 14 residues. The germline V gene has CDR1 SGHTA and CDR2 FQGTGA. The V gene is TRBV7-3, the J gene TRBJ1-1; no firm D call. The TCR originated in a man aged 45-65 years with acute or convalescent COVID-19. The sequenced material came from peripheral blood. The CDR3 coding sequence is TGTGCCAGCAGCTTATCTTCGGGGAACACTGAAGCTTTCTTT. Translation gives CASSLSSGNTEAFF.